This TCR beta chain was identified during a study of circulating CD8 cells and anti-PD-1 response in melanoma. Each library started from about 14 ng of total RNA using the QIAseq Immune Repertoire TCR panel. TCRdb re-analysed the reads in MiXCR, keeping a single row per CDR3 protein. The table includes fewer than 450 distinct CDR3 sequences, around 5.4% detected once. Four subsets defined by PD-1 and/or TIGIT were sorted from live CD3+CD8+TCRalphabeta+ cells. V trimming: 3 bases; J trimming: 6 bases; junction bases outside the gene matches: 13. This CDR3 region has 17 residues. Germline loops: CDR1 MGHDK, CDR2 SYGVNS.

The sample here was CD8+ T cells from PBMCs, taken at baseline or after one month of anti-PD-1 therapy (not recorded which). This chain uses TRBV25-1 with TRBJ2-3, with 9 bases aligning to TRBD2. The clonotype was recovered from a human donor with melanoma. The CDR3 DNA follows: TGTGCCAGCAGTGACCCCTTGGGGGCGGGGGGGCCGGATACGCAGTATTTT. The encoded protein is CASSDPLGAGGPDTQYF.